A single sample is the source of the 21 T cell receptor beta chains below, sequenced in a study of T cell responses to AZD1222 COVID-19 vaccine. The table came from immunoSEQ multiplex PCR; TCRdb's copy has only in-frame clones and leaves some out. The table shows approximately 68,000 clones, with roughly 84% occurring only once. The source was peripheral blood, collected on day 0 of AZD1222 vaccination. Source of these receptors: an adult in good health.

The chain has TRBV5-6 and TRBJ2-7; D is perhaps TRBD2 (5 bases). The CDR3 length is 12 residues. V lost 5 bases to trimming and J lost 4 bases, with 10 bases between them. Germline CDR1 SGHDT, CDR2 YYEEEE. CDR3 sequence reads: CASRLSGYEQYF. DNA of the CDR3: TGTGCCAGCAGGCTATCGGGGTACGAGCAGTACTTC.

The chain links TRBV7-2 to TRBJ1-2; 12 bases are a match to TRBD1. The CDR3 has 14 amino acids. CDR1 is SGHTA, CDR2 FQGNSA, per germline. V shed 3 bases, J shed 8 bases, and the junction held 4 bases outside the gene matches. The CDR3 loop is CASSFSGTGGGYTF. The CDR3 DNA sequence: TGTGCCAGCAGCTTTTCCGGGACAGGGGGCGGCTACACCTTC.

In this sample, this clone turned up a few times. This chain joins TRBV28 and TRBJ1-6; no definite D call. Trimming stripped 2 bases from V and 17 bases from J, with 10 bases between. This CDR3 spans 11 amino acids. Germline V lookup: CDR1 MDHEN, CDR2 SYDVKM. CDR3 in amino acids: CASSLASGFHF. CDR3 sequence (DNA): TGTGCCAGCAGTTTAGCGTCGGGCTTCCACTTT.

This chain joins TRBV5-6 and TRBJ1-1; the match to TRBD1 covers 9 bases. This CDR3 comprises 15 residues. V shed 4 bases, J shed 4 bases, and the junction held 8 bases outside the gene matches. Per the germline V gene, CDR1 is SGHDT and CDR2 is YYEEEE. CDR3: CASSRAGTGFTEAFF. CDR3 coding DNA: TGTGCCAGCAGCCGAGCCGGGACAGGGTTCACTGAAGCTTTCTTT. The full variable domain, its missing parts supplied by reference TRBV5-6 and TRBJ1-1, is DAGVTQSPTHLIKTRGQQVTLRCSPKSGHDTVSWYQQALGQGPQFIFQYYEEEERQRGNFPDRFSGHQFPNYSSELNVNALLLGDSALYLCASSRAGTGFTEAFFGQGTRLTVV.

This clone has a single count. The rearrangement joins TRBV6-5 to TRBJ1-3; D unclear. Deletions cut 11 bases from V and 4 bases from J, with 18 bases between. CDR1 and CDR2 (germline): MNHEY, SVGAGI. The CDR3 is made up of 14 amino acids. CDR3 sequence (DNA): TGTGCCGTCCACTCTAGGGCCTCCGGAAACACCATATATTTT. It is translated as CAVHSRASGNTIYF.

This clone was observed a single time. V is TRBV5-1 and J is TRBJ2-7; no firm D call. Between the trimmed V and J ends, which lost 6 bases and 5 bases, there was a span of 18 bases. The CDR3 length is 14 residues. Germline values: CDR1 SGHRS, CDR2 YFSETQ. Here the CDR3 reads CASKLGQANDEQYF. The DNA for the CDR3 is TGCGCCAGCAAATTAGGCCAGGCGAACGACGAGCAGTACTTC.

This chain joins TRBV6-5 and TRBJ1-5; maybe TRBD1 (6 bases). The CDR3 totals 15 residues. V lost 7 bases to trimming and J lost 3 bases, with 16 bases between them. Germline V gene data show CDR1 as MNHEY and CDR2 as SVGAGI. The CDR3 sequence is CASTLTGGHNQPQHF. CDR3 in DNA: TGTGCCAGCACCCTGACGGGGGGACACAATCAGCCCCAGCATTTT.

CDR3 loop: CASLRVRGNNEKLFF. CDR3 coding DNA: TGTGCCAGCTTACGTGTAAGGGGCAATAATGAAAAACTGTTTTTT. The chain recombines TRBV18 with TRBJ1-4; a possible D gene is TRBD1 (5 bases). The CDR3 spans 15 residues. With 7 bases removed from V and 4 bases from J, the gap between germline ends came to 16 bases. Germline V gene lookup returns CDR1 KGHSH and CDR2 LQKENI.

The chain carries TRBV21-1 and TRBJ1-3. TRBV21-1 is a documented pseudogene. The CDR3 has 12 amino acids. CDR3 protein: CASSATGNTIYF. Written as DNA, the CDR3 is TGTGCCAGCAGCGCGACGGGAAACACCATATATTTT.

Here the CDR3 reads CAWSVLDELQPQHF. The DNA of the CDR3 is TGTGCCTGGAGTGTACTGGACGAGTTACAGCCCCAGCATTTT. The chain joins TRBV30 to TRBJ1-5; D ambiguous. Germline V gene data show CDR1 as GTSNPN and CDR2 as SVGIG (reference sequence). The CDR3 length is 14 residues. V shed 0 bases and J shed 7 bases, with 13 bases lying between them.

The V and J genes are TRBV9 and TRBJ1-6, with a weak D call TRBD1 (6 bases). V lost 4 bases, J lost 16 bases, and 15 bases lay in between. This CDR3 contains 12 residues. Germline lookup yields CDR1 SGDLS and CDR2 YYNGEE. The CDR3 region is CASSTRGGQLHF. The CDR3 DNA follows: TGTGCCAGCAGCACCCGGGGGGGGCAACTCCACTTT.

As DNA, the CDR3 is TGTGCCAGCAGTAAGGGACAGGGCTATGAAAAACTGTTTTTT. Translation: CASSKGQGYEKLFF. The gene calls are TRBV27 and TRBJ1-4; 9 nucleotides agree with TRBD1. CDR1 and CDR2 (germline): MNHEY, SMNVEV (reference sequence). With 5 bases clipped from V and 6 bases from J, the junction kept 4 bases outside the gene matches. The CDR3 length is 14 residues.

This chain joins TRBV11-2 and TRBJ2-5; the D is unclear. Trimming took off 3 bases at V and 1 base at J, with 6 bases between the two ends. Germline V gives CDR1 SGHAT, CDR2 FQNNGV. The CDR3 consists of 13 residues. The CDR3, as DNA: TGTGCCAGCAGCTTTGGGATCCAAGAGACCCAGTACTTC. It specifies CASSFGIQETQYF.

The rearrangement joins TRBV14 to TRBJ1-4; the match to TRBD1 covers 7 bases. The length of the CDR3 is 15 residues. The ends lost 1 base at V and 5 bases at J; junction bases unmatched: 4. Germline V gives CDR1 SGHDN, CDR2 FVKESK. The CDR3 nucleotides are TGTGCCAGCAGCCAAGCGGGACAGCCCAATGAAAAACTGTTTTTT. Amino acid sequence: CASSQAGQPNEKLFF.

The chain uses TRBV6-7 and TRBJ1-5; D gene uncertain. TRBV6-7 has ORF status, its function being uncertain. V was pared by 2 bases and J by 3 bases, with 14 bases between. The CDR3 sequence is 16 residues long. CDR3 nucleotide sequence: TGTGCCAGCAGTTACCATAAGACTATGCCCAATCAGCCCCAGCATTTT. Translated, it gives CASSYHKTMPNQPQHF.

This clone has just a few counts. For the CDR3, the DNA is TGTGCCAGCAGCTTCGGAGTTGATCGGAGGCAGTTCTTC. This encodes CASSFGVDRRQFF. This chain uses TRBV5-4 with TRBJ2-1, with unresolved D. Germline assignment: CDR1 SGHNT and CDR2 YYREEE (reference sequence). The CDR3 runs to 13 residues. V was shortened by 2 bases and J by 12 bases, with 15 bases between the two germline ends.

This clone was counted a single time. This CDR3 is CASGLGTGLSTDTQYF. CDR3 in DNA: TGTGCTAGTGGTTTGGGTACAGGGTTGAGCACAGATACGCAGTATTTT. This rearrangement joins TRBV12-5 to TRBJ2-3, with D perhaps TRBD1 (6 bases). This CDR3 comprises 16 residues. The V end lost 1 base, the J end lost 0 bases, and 11 bases lay between the germline ends. The germline CDR1 and CDR2 sequences are LGHNT and FRNRAP. The entire variable domain, with the rest obtained from reference TRBV12-5 and TRBJ2-3, is as follows: DARVTQTPRHKVTEMGQEVTMRCQPILGHNTVFWYRQTMMQGLELLAYFRNRAPLDDSGMPKDRFSAEMPDATLATLKIQPSEPRDSAVYFCASGLGTGLSTDTQYFGPGTRLTVL.

This chain joins TRBV7-6 and TRBJ2-1; D is possibly TRBD1 (6 bases). This CDR3 region has 15 residues. Between the trimmed V and J ends, which lost 4 bases and 0 bases, there was a span of 10 bases. The germline CDR1 and CDR2 sequences are SGHVS and FNYEAQ. CDR3 DNA: TGTGCCAGCAGCTCAGACAGGAACTCCTACAATGAGCAGTTCTTC. Amino acid sequence: CASSSDRNSYNEQFF.

V usage is TRBV5-4 and J usage is TRBJ1-3; D is undetermined. V was cut by 4 bases and J by 0 bases, with 14 bases left in between. The CDR3 is 16 residues long. Germline CDR1 reads SGHNT; CDR2 reads YYREEE (reference sequence). The CDR3 DNA follows: TGTGCCAGCAGCCATGGTGCTGAGATCTCTGGAAACACCATATATTTT. Translated: CASSHGAEISGNTIYF.

The table lists this clone with a few counts. The chain is built from TRBV2 and TRBJ1-5; D ambiguous. The CDR3 loop spans 13 amino acids. The germline gives CDR1 SNHLY, CDR2 FYNNEI. V was clipped by 4 bases and J by 2 bases, with 6 bases between them. CDR3 sequence reads: CASSVSGNQPQHF. The CDR3 DNA sequence: TGTGCCAGCAGTGTATCAGGCAATCAGCCCCAGCATTTT.

The gene calls are TRBV18 and TRBJ1-2; 7 positions match TRBD1. The CDR3 loop spans 14 amino acids. Germline loops: CDR1 KGHSH, CDR2 LQKENI. V was pared by 0 bases and J by 5 bases, with 3 bases of the junction left unmatched. CDR3 coding DNA: TGTGCCAGCTCACCACCCGGGACAGATTATGGCTACACCTTC. Translation gives CASSPPGTDYGYTF.